These 28 T cell receptor beta chains were sequenced from one sample in a study of blood T cells in healthy people across ages (dated by TCRdb to 2015 to 2017). The protocol used for the library was 5' RACE. Sequencing relied on an Illumina HiSeq 2500. A second about 6 to 11 cycle PCR used a sample-barcoded 5' primer and a J-beta primer mix. Starting from the raw public reads, TCRdb applied fastp trimming at Q25, assembled clones with MiXCR and retained in-frame beta chains. Rows merge per CDR3 protein into single entries with the most common DNA and genes. The sample records about 1.6 million distinct CDR3 sequences, about 31% of which are singletons. The top ten constitute approximately 11% of the sample. The sample consisted of blood. The receptors derive from a woman under 40 in good health.

This clonotype was seen once. The chain has TRBV10-3 and TRBJ2-1, with 14 bases fitting TRBD2. V gave up 4 bases and J gave up 3 bases; unmatched junction bases: 5. CDR3 size: 17 residues. Per germline, CDR1 ENHRY and CDR2 SYGVKD. Here the CDR3 reads CAISGSGTSGSYNEQFF. CDR3 bases: TGTGCCATCAGTGGCTCCGGGACTAGCGGGAGCTACAATGAGCAGTTCTTC.

This clonotype has ten or more counts. This chain joins TRBV29-1 and TRBJ1-2; TRBD1 aligns across 8 bases. Germline V gene lookup returns CDR1 SQVTM and CDR2 ANQGSEA. This CDR3 has 11 residues. V was clipped by 8 bases and J by 6 bases; unmatched bases: 5. CDR3 DNA sequence: TGCAGCAGTATGACAGGGGATGGCTACACCTTC. It yields the protein CSSMTGDGYTF.

The rearrangement uses TRBV28 and TRBJ2-3, with D possibly matching TRBD1 (6 bases). V was trimmed by 9 bases and J by 6 bases, leaving 16 bases between them. The germline V gene encodes CDR1 MDHEN and CDR2 SYDVKM. The CDR3 spans 13 residues. The CDR3 reads CASHGTNDDTQYF. CDR3 coding DNA: TGTGCCAGTCATGGGACAAACGACGATACGCAGTATTTT. Based on the CDR3 plus reference TRBV28 and TRBJ2-3, the full variable domain is DVKVTQSSRYLVKRTGEKVFLECVQDMDHENMFWYRQDPGLGLRLIYFSYDVKMKEKGDIPEGYSVSREKKERFSLILESASTNQTSMYLCASHGTNDDTQYFGPGTRLTVL.

V is TRBV27 and J is TRBJ2-1; 9 nucleotides agree with TRBD1. V lost 7 bases and J lost 3; bases outside the gene matches: 4. The CDR3 is 14 amino acids. CDR1 is MNHEY, CDR2 SMNVEV, per germline (reference sequence). The CDR3, as DNA: TGTGCCAGCAAGAACAGGGGGCTCTACAATGAGCAGTTCTTC. Protein product: CASKNRGLYNEQFF.

The chain combines TRBV27 with TRBJ2-1, with 11 bases matching TRBD1. V dropped 4 bases and J dropped 9; count of bases not matched to a gene: 14. The CDR3 is 17 amino acids. Germline assignment: CDR1 MNHEY and CDR2 SMNVEV (reference sequence). The CDR3 DNA reads TGTGCCAGCAGTTCGAGGACGCCGGGACAGGGGGTTAGTGAGCAGTTCTTC. Protein sequence: CASSSRTPGQGVSEQFF.

The chain links TRBV30 to TRBJ2-7; D might be TRBD1 (5 bases). Trimming took off 0 bases at V and 4 bases at J, with 16 bases between the two ends. The CDR3 extends over 15 amino acids. Looked up from germline, CDR1 is GTSNPN and CDR2 is SVGIG (reference sequence). In DNA, the CDR3 is TGTGCCTGGAGTGTAACCCGTATGGGGCCTTACGAGCAGTACTTC. This gives the protein CAWSVTRMGPYEQYF.

This clonotype showed up just a few times. This chain links TRBV27 with TRBJ2-3; 9 positions match TRBD2. V was clipped by 0 bases and J by 1 base; unmatched bases: 5. The germline V gene encodes CDR1 MNHEY and CDR2 SMNVEV (reference sequence). This CDR3 comprises 17 residues. The CDR3 nucleotides read TGTGCCAGCAGTTTATCGACGGCTAGCGGGGGCACAGATACGCAGTATTTT. It codes for CASSLSTASGGTDTQYF.

This clonotype occurred once. This chain connects TRBV20-1 to TRBJ1-5; the D is unclear. The V gene's germline CDR1 is DFQATT and CDR2 SNEGSKA (reference sequence). The CDR3 covers 14 residues. The germline V and J ends were trimmed by 1 base and 5 bases, with 12 bases remaining between them. The CDR3 reads CSARAPTADQPQHF. Here the CDR3 DNA reads TGCAGTGCTAGAGCCCCGACTGCGGATCAGCCCCAGCATTTT.

The chain is built from TRBV7-2 and TRBJ2-1; 8 nucleotides align to TRBD2. Trimming took 7 bases from V and 3 from J; bases not matched to a gene: 5. This CDR3 is built from 14 residues. Germline V gene lookup returns CDR1 SGHTA and CDR2 FQGNSA. CDR3 region: CASKGREVYNEQFF. In DNA form, the CDR3 reads TGTGCCAGCAAGGGGCGGGAGGTCTACAATGAGCAGTTCTTC. Using reference TRBV7-2 and TRBJ2-1 for the parts outside the CDR3, the full variable domain is GAGVSQSPSNKVTEKGKDVELRCDPISGHTALYWYRQSLGQGLEFLIYFQGNSAPDKSGLPSDRFSAERTGGSVSTLTIQRTQQEDSAVYLCASKGREVYNEQFFGPGTRLTVL.

This clonotype was seen more than once but under ten times. This chain uses TRBV4-1 with TRBJ2-7, with D perhaps TRBD1 (5 bases). Trimming removed 3 bases at V and 2 bases at J, with 14 bases between. The CDR3 is 15 amino acids. Looked up from germline, CDR1 is MGHRA and CDR2 is YSYEKL. The CDR3 protein is CASSQRTGTPYEQYF. Written as DNA, the CDR3 is TGCGCCAGCAGCCAGAGAACAGGAACCCCCTACGAGCAGTACTTC.

The chain recombines TRBV20-1 with TRBJ2-3; D remains unclear. V was shortened by 1 base and J by 0 bases, with 11 bases between the two germline ends. This CDR3 comprises 15 residues. Germline CDR1 DFQATT, CDR2 SNEGSKA (reference sequence). CDR3 bases: TGCAGTGCTAGAGTTCGCGCTTATAGCACAGATACGCAGTATTTT. Encoded protein: CSARVRAYSTDTQYF.

The chain is built from TRBV20-1 and TRBJ2-5; the D gene could be TRBD1 or TRBD2 (5 bases each). The CDR3 length is 14 residues. Germline loops: CDR1 DFQATT, CDR2 SNEGSKA (reference sequence). With 0 bases removed from V and 4 bases from J, the gap between germline ends came to 12 bases. CDR3 nucleotides: TGCAGTGCTAGAGATAGGAGGCAGGGAGAGACCCAGTACTTC. Translating gives CSARDRRQGETQYF.

This clonotype turned up a few times. The V gene is TRBV21-1, the J gene TRBJ2-7. TRBV21-1 is a listed pseudogene. CDR3 length: 8 residues. The CDR3 bases are TGTGCCAGCAGGGAAAAGTACTTC. Translation gives CASREKYF.

This clonotype was found a few times. The junction does not match germline at one end; this may be a read error. The V call is TRBV4-2, the J call TRBJ2-7, with 7 nucleotides matching TRBD1. The germline V gene encodes CDR1 LGHNA and CDR2 YNFKEQ. This CDR3 spans 15 amino acids. The DNA of the CDR3 is TGTGCCTGCAGCCAAGATATGACAGGGAATTACGAGCAGTACTTC. It specifies CACSQDMTGNYEQYF.

This chain uses TRBV10-3 with TRBJ1-6; D unclear. The CDR3 covers 15 residues. In germline, CDR1 is ENHRY, CDR2 SYGVKD. V dropped 3 bases and J dropped 10 bases, with 16 bases sitting between them. In nucleotides, the CDR3 is TGTGCCATCAGTGACCTACAAGGGTTAGGCTCACCCCTCCACTTT. It codes for CAISDLQGLGSPLHF.

This clonotype was seen only a few times. This chain uses TRBV28 with TRBJ2-6; 8 bases align to TRBD1. The CDR3 contains 17 residues. Germline loops: CDR1 MDHEN, CDR2 SYDVKM. V was pared by 5 bases and J by 3 bases, with 9 bases of the junction left unmatched. CDR3 amino acids: CASSAPGTGNGANVLTF. The DNA of the CDR3 is TGTGCCAGCAGTGCCCCCGGGACAGGCAATGGGGCCAACGTCCTGACTTTC.

This chain links TRBV5-1 with TRBJ2-3; D may be TRBD2 (6 bases). Trimming left V 0 bases short and J 5 bases short, with 13 bases between. The germline V gene has CDR1 SGHRS and CDR2 YFSETQ. The CDR3 is 15 amino acids. DNA for the CDR3: TGCGCCAGCAGCTTGGGCAGGGTCGGGGGAGATACGCAGTATTTT. Protein sequence: CASSLGRVGGDTQYF.

This clonotype occurred a few times. The chain is built from TRBV20-1 and TRBJ2-7; no clear D gene. Germline assignment: CDR1 DFQATT and CDR2 SNEGSKA (reference sequence). V shed 3 bases and J shed 2 bases, with 8 bases lying between them. There are 12 residues in the CDR3. As DNA, the CDR3 is TGCAGTGCTAGTAAGACAACCTACGAGCAGTACTTC. Protein sequence: CSASKTTYEQYF.

The sample holds many counts of this clonotype. The V gene is TRBV3-1, the J gene TRBJ2-5; perhaps TRBD1 as D (6 bases). Germline CDR1 reads LGHDT; CDR2 reads YNNKEL (reference sequence). This CDR3 region has 14 residues. Between the trimmed V and J ends, which lost 4 bases and 2 bases, there was a span of 11 bases. For the CDR3, the DNA is TGTGCCAGCAGCCTCCGACAGGCTCAAGAGACCCAGTACTTC. Translated: CASSLRQAQETQYF.

This clonotype has ten or more counts. The rearrangement joins TRBV28 to TRBJ2-3; 7 bases map to TRBD2. Trimming removed 5 bases from V and 8 bases from J; junction bases left unmatched: 10. Looked up from germline, CDR1 is MDHEN and CDR2 is SYDVKM. CDR3 length: 14 residues. CDR3 in DNA: TGTGCCAGCAGTCACCTCCTAGCGGATGGTACGCAGTATTTT. Translating gives CASSHLLADGTQYF.

This clonotype was seen only a few times. The chain has TRBV10-2 and TRBJ2-7; 13 nucleotides match TRBD2. In germline, CDR1 is WSHSY, CDR2 SAAADI. V was clipped by 6 bases and J by 2 bases; unmatched bases: 7. CDR3 length: 16 residues. The CDR3 DNA sequence: TGCGCCAGCAGAACCTGGACTAGCGGGGGTACCTACGAGCAGTACTTC. Protein product: CASRTWTSGGTYEQYF.

The chain employs TRBV29-1 and TRBJ2-3; a weak D match, TRBD1 (6 bases). V dropped 1 base and J dropped 4 bases, with 12 bases sitting between them. CDR1 SQVTM and CDR2 ANQGSEA come from the germline V gene. This CDR3 has 14 residues. This chain's CDR3 is CSVEGDKGADTQYF. DNA for the CDR3: TGCAGCGTTGAAGGGGACAAGGGAGCAGATACGCAGTATTTT.

This clonotype appeared a few times. In nucleotides, the CDR3 is TGCGCCAGCAGTGAAACACAGGGAGTGGGCAATCAGCCCCAGCATTTT. Its protein product is CASSETQGVGNQPQHF. The V gene is TRBV10-1, the J gene TRBJ1-5, with TRBD1 as a possible D gene (6 bases). CDR3 length equals 16 residues. Deletions cut 3 bases from V and 2 bases from J, with 14 bases between. Germline CDR1 is WNHNN and CDR2 is SYGVQD (reference sequence).

This clonotype has more than one count but fewer than ten. The chain recombines TRBV11-2 with TRBJ1-2; no clear D. V was pared by 1 base and J by 2 bases, with 14 bases between. Looked up from germline, CDR1 is SGHAT and CDR2 is FQNNGV. This CDR3 has 16 amino acids. CDR3 coding DNA: TGTGCCAGCAGCTTAGGTTTTGTGAACAGCAACTATGGCTACACCTTC. Amino acid sequence: CASSLGFVNSNYGYTF.

The rearrangement uses TRBV7-3 and TRBJ1-2; 8 bases fit TRBD1. This CDR3 has 13 residues. Germline V gene lookup returns CDR1 SGHTA and CDR2 FQGTGA. After removal of 7 bases from V and 9 bases from J, the junction contained 10 bases not matched to a gene. For the CDR3, the DNA is TGTGCCAGCACCGAGCGGACAGGGCGCAGCTACACCTTC. This codes for CASTERTGRSYTF. Drawing the rest from reference TRBV7-3 and TRBJ1-2, the complete variable domain is GAGVSQTPSNKVTEKGKYVELRCDPISGHTALYWYRQSLGQGPEFLIYFQGTGAADDSGLPNDRFFAVRPEGSVSTLKIQRTERGDSAVYLCASTERTGRSYTFGSGTRLTVV.

The gene calls are TRBV29-1 and TRBJ2-5, with 8 positions matching TRBD2. This CDR3 region has 14 residues. After removal of 7 bases from V and 2 bases from J, the junction contained 9 bases not matched to a gene. Germline values: CDR1 SQVTM, CDR2 ANQGSEA. The CDR3, as DNA: TGCAGCGCACTAAAGCGGGAGCTACAAGAGACCCAGTACTTC. This sequence encodes CSALKRELQETQYF.

This chain connects TRBV12-3 or TRBV12-4 to TRBJ2-3; tentatively, D is TRBD1 (5 bases). V lost 1 base to trimming and J lost 10 bases, with 15 bases between them. The CDR3 covers 14 residues. The DNA of the CDR3 is TGTGCCAGCAGTTTAGGGGCCAGGGCGGATGCGCAGTATTTT. The encoded protein is CASSLGARADAQYF.

About this clonotype itself: Given a much more abundant clone one base away, this may be a read error. V gene TRBV29-1 combines with J gene TRBJ2-1; no clear D gene. The end of the DNA aligns better with TRBJ2-7, so the J call may be wrong. From germline, CDR1 is SQVTM and CDR2 ANQGSEA. This CDR3 region has 12 residues. CDR3 DNA: TGCAGCGTTGAGGTCCATTACAATGAGCAGTACTTC. It specifies CSVEVHYNEQYF.